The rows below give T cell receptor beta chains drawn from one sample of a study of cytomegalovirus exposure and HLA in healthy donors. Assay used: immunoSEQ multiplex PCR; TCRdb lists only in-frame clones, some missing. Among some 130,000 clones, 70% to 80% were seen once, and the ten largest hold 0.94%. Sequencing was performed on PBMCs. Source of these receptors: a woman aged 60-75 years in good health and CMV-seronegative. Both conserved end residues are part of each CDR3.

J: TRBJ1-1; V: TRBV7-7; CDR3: CASSEDRNTEAFF
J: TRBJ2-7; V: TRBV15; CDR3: CATSRARTSGSQEQYF
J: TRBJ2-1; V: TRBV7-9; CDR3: CSSSLVYSNEQFF
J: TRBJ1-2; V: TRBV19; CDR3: CASSGWTARTHYGYTF
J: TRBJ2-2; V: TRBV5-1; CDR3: CASSLNSGTSEYANTGELFF
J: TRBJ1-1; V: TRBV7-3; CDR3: CASSSGQGRGTEAFF
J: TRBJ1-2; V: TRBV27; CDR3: CASSLSGGNNYGYTF
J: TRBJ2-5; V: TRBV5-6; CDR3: CASSPSTDWVPIGTQYF
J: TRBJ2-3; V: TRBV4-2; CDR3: CASSQRVQGASLAQYF
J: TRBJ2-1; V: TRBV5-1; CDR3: CASSLLAASGGEQFF
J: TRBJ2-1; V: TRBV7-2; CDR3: CASSFELHEQFF
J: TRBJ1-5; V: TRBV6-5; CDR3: CASSPRTGENQPQHF
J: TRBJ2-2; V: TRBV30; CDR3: CAWIQQPNTGELFF
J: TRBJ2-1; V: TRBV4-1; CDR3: CASSQDLAGVKSYNEQFF
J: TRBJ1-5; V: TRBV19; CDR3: CASTAGLDNQPQHF
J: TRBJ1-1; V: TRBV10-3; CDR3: CAISESQGVGRTEAFF
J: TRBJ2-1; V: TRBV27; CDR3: CASSLLGGGYNEQFF
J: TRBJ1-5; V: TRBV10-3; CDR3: CAITAYSNQPQHF
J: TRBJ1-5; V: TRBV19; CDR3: CASSISGQAGEPQHF
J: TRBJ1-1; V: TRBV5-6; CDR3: CASSRHLNTEAFF
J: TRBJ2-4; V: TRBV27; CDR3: CASSLLAGGVKNIQYF
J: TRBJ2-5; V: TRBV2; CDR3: CASKAMGQVPETQYF
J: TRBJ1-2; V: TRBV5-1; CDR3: CASSAEGGYTF
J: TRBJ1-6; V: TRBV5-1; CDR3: CASSKTGWGDSPLHF
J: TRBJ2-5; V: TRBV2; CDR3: CASSSRGGRETQYF
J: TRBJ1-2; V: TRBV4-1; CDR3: CASSLSFLGHPRHGYTF